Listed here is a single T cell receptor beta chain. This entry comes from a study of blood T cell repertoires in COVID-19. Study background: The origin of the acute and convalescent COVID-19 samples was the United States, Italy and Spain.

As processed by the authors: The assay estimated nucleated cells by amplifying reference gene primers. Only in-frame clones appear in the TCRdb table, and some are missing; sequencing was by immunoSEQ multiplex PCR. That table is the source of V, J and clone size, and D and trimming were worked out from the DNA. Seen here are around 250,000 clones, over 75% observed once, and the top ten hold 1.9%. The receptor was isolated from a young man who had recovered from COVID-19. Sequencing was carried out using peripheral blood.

The DNA of the CDR3 is TGCGCCAGCAGCTTGGCTTTCCTGGGGGGATCCTACGAGCAGTACTTC. This encodes CASSLAFLGGSYEQYF. The genes are TRBV5-1 and TRBJ2-7, with D possibly matching TRBD2 (6 bases). This CDR3 is built from 16 residues. V dropped 0 bases and J dropped 1 base, with 14 bases sitting between them. Germline values: CDR1 SGHRS, CDR2 YFSETQ.